The 4 T cell receptor beta chains given below trace back to one sample, sequenced in a study of blood T cell repertoires in COVID-19. Libraries were prepared by immunoSEQ multiplex PCR; TCRdb keeps only in-frame clonotypes and omits some of them. Of 120,000 or so clones listed, just under 80% were seen once; the top ten hold 25%. The sequencing input was peripheral blood. These receptors all stem from a human donor in a cohort sampled during active COVID-19.

The chain couples TRBV13 to TRBJ2-2, with D perhaps matching TRBD1 (6 bases). The length of the CDR3 is 17 residues. CDR1 is PRHDT and CDR2 is FYEKMQ in the germline V gene (reference sequence). V was pared by 3 bases and J by 6 bases, with 20 bases between. CDR3 nucleotides: TGTGCCAGCAGCTTGATTGAGCTGGGGGCCCCGGCCGGGGAGCTGTTTTTT. Residues: CASSLIELGAPAGELFF.

The chain carries TRBV7-2 and TRBJ1-2; weak D call: TRBD1 (5 bases). V lost 1 base and J 6 bases, leaving 18 bases between the germline ends. The CDR3 loop spans 16 amino acids. Germline CDR1 reads SGHTA; CDR2 reads FQGNSA. The CDR3 nucleotides are TGTGCCAGCAGCTTAGGTCAGTTGGCAGGAGGGGATGGCTACACCTTC. It translates to CASSLGQLAGGDGYTF.

The CDR3 sequence: CASSKTRGRMDEQYF. The CDR3 DNA reads TGTGCCAGCAGCAAAACCAGGGGGCGCATGGACGAGCAGTACTTC. The chain has TRBV7-9 and TRBJ2-7; 8 bases align to TRBD1. The germline V gene has CDR1 SEHNR and CDR2 FQNEAQ (reference sequence). This CDR3 region has 15 residues. V lost 5 bases, J lost 5 bases, and 11 bases stayed unmatched.

The genes are TRBV7-9 and TRBJ2-7, with a possible D match to TRBD1 (5 bases). Per germline, CDR1 SEHNR and CDR2 FQNEAQ (reference sequence). V was cut by 0 bases and J by 2 bases, with 11 bases left in between. CDR3 size: 15 residues. CDR3 region: CASSLAGPATYEQYF. For the CDR3, the DNA is TGTGCCAGCAGCTTAGCGGGGCCGGCCACCTACGAGCAGTACTTC.